These 30 T cell receptor beta chains were all obtained from the same sample, sequenced in a study of blood T cell repertoires in COVID-19. Assay used: immunoSEQ multiplex PCR; TCRdb lists only in-frame clones, some missing. The sample yields a few hundred thousand clones, 87% seen once. Sample: peripheral blood. The receptors stem from a man aged 55-75 years who had recovered from COVID-19.

In this sample, this clone turned up many times. The chain carries TRBV7-8 and TRBJ1-4; D is undetermined. The CDR3 is 17 residues long. The V gene lost 0 bases and the J gene lost 0 bases, with 11 bases spanning the gap. Per the germline V gene, CDR1 is SGHVS and CDR2 is FQNEAQ. The CDR3 bases are TGTGCCAGCAGCTTAGCGACTTCCCGCGCAACTAATGAAAAACTGTTTTTT. Translation: CASSLATSRATNEKLFF.

In DNA, the CDR3 is TGTGCCACGTTGCGGGGACAGGGGACCGGGGAGCTGTTTTTT. This translates into CATLRGQGTGELFF. The genes are TRBV24-1 and TRBJ2-2, with 10 bases aligning to TRBD1. The J segment lost 5 bases and the V segment lost 10 bases, leaving 6 bases of the junction unmatched. There are 14 residues in the CDR3. Looked up from germline, CDR1 is KGHDR and CDR2 is SFDVKD.

This rearrangement joins TRBV4-3 to TRBJ1-3; weak D call: TRBD1 (6 bases). V was trimmed by 0 bases and J by 2 bases, leaving 20 bases between them. This CDR3 is 19 amino acids long. Germline V CDR1 and CDR2: LGHNA, YSLEER. The DNA of the CDR3 is TGCGCCAGCAGCCAAGATCTACAGACAGGAAGAGTTCCTGGAAACACCATATATTTT. This encodes CASSQDLQTGRVPGNTIYF.

The rearrangement links TRBV19 to TRBJ2-2; 8 bases match TRBD2. The ends lost 7 bases at V and 6 bases at J; junction bases unmatched: 16. The CDR3 consists of 17 residues. Per the germline V gene, CDR1 is LNHDA and CDR2 is SQIVND (reference sequence). As DNA, the CDR3 is TGTGCCAGTATAAGGGGGAGGGGACTAGTGCGGTCCGGGGAGCTGTTTTTT. It translates to CASIRGRGLVRSGELFF.

This clone is a singleton in its sample. This chain uses TRBV9 with TRBJ2-7, with 8 nucleotides matching TRBD1. The ends lost 4 bases at V and 2 bases at J; junction bases unmatched: 5. The CDR3 is 14 residues long. From germline, CDR1 is SGDLS and CDR2 YYNGEE. The chain's CDR3 is CASSPRQGTYEQYF. In nucleotides, the CDR3 is TGTGCCAGCAGCCCGCGACAGGGGACCTACGAGCAGTACTTC.

CDR3 DNA: TGCGCCAGCAGCATCGCCCAGGGGCACACTGAAGCTTTCTTT. Amino acids: CASSIAQGHTEAFF. V and J are TRBV5-1 and TRBJ1-1; tentative D call: TRBD1 (6 bases). The germline CDR1 and CDR2 sequences are SGHRS and YFSETQ. V dropped 4 bases and J dropped 3 bases, with 13 bases sitting between them. The CDR3 contains 14 residues.

The chain carries TRBV3-1 (or the pseudogene TRBV3-2) and TRBJ1-1, with no clear D. The CDR3 consists of 13 residues. The germline gives CDR1 LGHDT, CDR2 YNNKEL (reference sequence). The V gene lost 1 base and the J gene lost 3 bases, with 6 bases spanning the gap. The CDR3 nucleotides are TGTGCCAGCAGCCAAGGGCAGTACACTGAAGCTTTCTTT. Translation gives CASSQGQYTEAFF.

This chain uses TRBV30 with TRBJ2-7; TRBD2 matches at 9 bases. Germline lookup yields CDR1 GTSNPN and CDR2 SVGIG (reference sequence). CDR3 size: 13 residues. After removal of 3 bases from V and 2 bases from J, the junction contained 2 bases not matched to a gene. CDR3 region: CAWRLAGAYEQYF. CDR3 bases: TGTGCCTGGAGACTAGCGGGCGCCTACGAGCAGTACTTC.

The chain combines TRBV11-2 with TRBJ2-7, with 10 positions matching TRBD2. Germline V gene data show CDR1 as SGHAT and CDR2 as FQNNGV. After removal of 3 bases from V and 5 bases from J, the junction contained 13 bases not matched to a gene. The CDR3 spans 17 residues. CDR3 nucleotides: TGTGCCAGCAGCTTCTCGGCGGTGGCTAGCGGGAGCGACGAGCAGTACTTC. The encoded protein is CASSFSAVASGSDEQYF.

This rearrangement joins TRBV3-1 (or the pseudogene TRBV3-2) to TRBJ2-7; tentative D call: TRBD1 (6 bases). This CDR3 is built from 15 residues. Germline V gene lookup returns CDR1 LGHDT and CDR2 YNNKEL (reference sequence). V shed 0 bases and J shed 3 bases, with 12 bases lying between them. CDR3 in DNA: TGTGCCAGCAGCCAAGATCCGGTCAGGGGCTACGAGCAGTACTTC. This encodes CASSQDPVRGYEQYF.

The chain combines TRBV27 with TRBJ2-3; 7 bases line up with TRBD1. This CDR3 is 14 amino acids long. The V segment lost 6 bases and the J segment 2 bases; nucleotides outside the gene matches: 5. Germline V lookup: CDR1 MNHEY, CDR2 SMNVEV (reference sequence). CDR3 nucleotides: TGTGCCAGCAGATATACAGGGGACACAGATACGCAGTATTTT. This translates into CASRYTGDTDTQYF.

This chain uses TRBV7-2 with TRBJ2-3, with D unclear. Per germline, CDR1 SGHTA and CDR2 FQGNSA. V lost 2 bases and J 1 base, leaving 7 bases between the germline ends. This CDR3 is 14 amino acids long. CDR3: CASSLSRGTDTQYF. Here the CDR3 DNA reads TGTGCCAGCAGCTTAAGTCGAGGCACAGATACGCAGTATTTT. Full variable domain (missing parts from reference TRBV7-2 and TRBJ2-3): GAGVSQSPSNKVTEKGKDVELRCDPISGHTALYWYRQSLGQGLEFLIYFQGNSAPDKSGLPSDRFSAERTGGSVSTLTIQRTQQEDSAVYLCASSLSRGTDTQYFGPGTRLTVL.

V gene TRBV6-2 or TRBV6-3 combines with J gene TRBJ2-7; possibly TRBD2 for D (5 bases). Germline CDR1 and CDR2: MNHEY and SVGEGT. Deletions cut 2 bases from V and 2 bases from J, with 16 bases between. CDR3 length equals 16 residues. This CDR3 is CASSYLPALLAYEQYF. In DNA form, the CDR3 reads TGTGCCAGCAGTTACCTACCAGCACTACTAGCCTACGAGCAGTACTTC.

CDR3 bases: TGTGCCAGCAGTATTTCGGGAGCCGGGGCCAACGTCCTGACTTTC. Translated: CASSISGAGANVLTF. This chain uses TRBV2 with TRBJ2-6, with D maybe TRBD2 (6 bases). This CDR3 is built from 15 residues. Trimming left V 5 bases short and J 4 bases short, with 12 bases between. Germline-derived CDR1 and CDR2 are SNHLY and FYNNEI.

The chain couples TRBV7-6 to TRBJ1-2; no reliable D call. The CDR3 consists of 15 residues. Germline CDR1 and CDR2: SGHVS and FNYEAQ. Trimming pared 4 bases from V and 7 bases from J, leaving 19 bases between. Written as DNA, the CDR3 is TGTGCCAGCAGCTCCCACTTTGGGCCGTTCGGTGGCTACACCTTC. It is translated as CASSSHFGPFGGYTF.

This sequence joins TRBV7-2 and TRBJ2-2; D gene uncertain. The V end lost 0 bases, the J end lost 4 bases, and 9 bases lay between the germline ends. The CDR3 covers 15 residues. Germline lookup yields CDR1 SGHTA and CDR2 FQGNSA. CDR3 in DNA: TGTGCCAGCAGCTTAGCCACAGCATCCACCGGGGAGCTGTTTTTT. Its protein product is CASSLATASTGELFF.

V gene TRBV5-1 combines with J gene TRBJ2-7, with TRBD1 matching over 7 bases. The V segment lost 0 bases and the J segment 5 bases; nucleotides outside the gene matches: 5. This CDR3 is built from 14 residues. The germline CDR1 and CDR2 sequences are SGHRS and YFSETQ. The CDR3 here is CASSLETGVDEQYF. The DNA of the CDR3 is TGCGCCAGCAGCTTGGAAACAGGGGTGGACGAGCAGTACTTC.

V and J are TRBV18 and TRBJ1-5; 8 bases agree with TRBD1. Germline V gene lookup returns CDR1 KGHSH and CDR2 LQKENI. V dropped 6 bases and J dropped 6; count of bases not matched to a gene: 10. This CDR3 comprises 15 residues. The CDR3 sequence is CASSPRAGGTQPQHF. The CDR3 DNA is TGTGCCAGCTCTCCCAGGGCAGGGGGCACTCAGCCCCAGCATTTT.

The rearrangement links TRBV29-1 to TRBJ2-7, with TRBD1 identical over 7 bases. The V and J ends lost 2 bases and 4 bases, in that order; junction bases with no gene match: 5. This CDR3 spans 13 amino acids. From germline, CDR1 is SQVTM and CDR2 ANQGSEA. The CDR3 spells CSVENIQGYEQYF. CDR3 coding DNA: TGCAGCGTTGAAAATATACAGGGGTACGAGCAGTACTTC.

This clone was recorded once. The chain joins TRBV7-2 to TRBJ1-1; D ambiguous. The germline V gene encodes CDR1 SGHTA and CDR2 FQGNSA. The CDR3 covers 13 residues. V was pared by 5 bases and J by 3 bases, with 10 bases between. CDR3: CASSRDTYTEAFF. The CDR3 nucleotides are TGTGCCAGCAGCCGCGACACCTACACTGAAGCTTTCTTT.

CDR3 coding DNA: TGTGCCAGCAGACTAACCGGGACAGGGGGTTACGAGCAGTACTTC. The encoded protein is CASRLTGTGGYEQYF. The V gene is TRBV7-2, the J gene TRBJ2-7; TRBD1 agrees at 11 bases. Germline trimming cut 6 bases from V and 4 bases from J; bases unmatched to any gene: 8. This CDR3 is built from 15 residues. Germline lookup yields CDR1 SGHTA and CDR2 FQGNSA.

The V and J genes are TRBV3-1 (or the pseudogene TRBV3-2) and TRBJ1-3; D is unresolved. Germline V lookup: CDR1 LGHDT, CDR2 YNNKEL (reference sequence). The CDR3 is made up of 16 amino acids. The ends were cut back, 5 bases at V and 0 bases at J, with 14 bases in the middle. The DNA of the CDR3 is TGTGCCAGCAGCTGGTCAGGCGTTACCTCTGGAAACACCATATATTTT. This sequence encodes CASSWSGVTSGNTIYF.

CDR3 coding DNA: TGTGCCTGGAGTGTACAGAACACCGGGGAGCTGTTTTTT. Protein: CAWSVQNTGELFF. This chain joins TRBV30 and TRBJ2-2; D not resolved. Germline CDR1 GTSNPN, CDR2 SVGIG (reference sequence). V was shortened by 0 bases and J by 1 base, with 3 bases between the two germline ends. CDR3 length: 13 residues. The full variable domain, its missing parts supplied by reference TRBV30 and TRBJ2-2, is SQTIHQWPATLVQPVGSPLSLECTVEGTSNPNLYWYRQAAGRGLQLLFYSVGIGQISSEVPQNLSASRPQDRQFILSSKKLLLSDSGFYLCAWSVQNTGELFFGEGSRLTVL.

The V call is TRBV9, the J call TRBJ2-1; TRBD2 matches 11 bases. With V trimmed by 7 bases and J by 0 bases, 15 bases remained unmatched. This CDR3 region has 19 residues. Looked up from germline, CDR1 is SGDLS and CDR2 is YYNGEE. The CDR3 DNA is TGTGCCAGCGCCCCTCCCGGGACTAGCGGTTACTACTCCTACAATGAGCAGTTCTTC. Translated, it gives CASAPPGTSGYYSYNEQFF.

This chain connects TRBV10-3 to TRBJ1-6; no reliable D call. This CDR3 spans 13 amino acids. Trimming pared 10 bases from V and 7 bases from J, leaving 14 bases between. Germline V gene data show CDR1 as ENHRY and CDR2 as SYGVKD. The CDR3 sequence is CATLLEFNSPLHF. CDR3 sequence (DNA): TGTGCCACCCTCCTCGAGTTCAATTCACCCCTCCACTTT.

The chain joins TRBV5-4 to TRBJ2-1, with D maybe TRBD2 (5 bases). Germline V gives CDR1 SGHNT, CDR2 YYREEE (reference sequence). The CDR3 has 13 residues. Trimming left V 4 bases short and J 8 bases short, with 13 bases between. The CDR3 coding sequence is TGTGCCAGCAGCCTCCCCGCTAGCTATGAGCAGTTCTTC. Amino acids: CASSLPASYEQFF.

The sample holds a few counts of this clone. V and J are TRBV19 and TRBJ2-1, with 9 bases identical to TRBD2. This CDR3 region has 15 residues. Germline V gene data show CDR1 as LNHDA and CDR2 as SQIVND (reference sequence). V lost 10 bases, J lost 4 bases, and 11 bases stayed unmatched. The CDR3 loop is CATKVGGGGYNEQFF. CDR3 nucleotide sequence: TGTGCCACCAAAGTGGGCGGGGGGGGATACAATGAGCAGTTCTTC.

J is TRBJ2-6 and V is TRBV9; 9 positions agree with TRBD1. Losses at the gene ends were 4 bases for V and 3 bases for J; bases not matched to a gene: 11. The germline V gene has CDR1 SGDLS and CDR2 YYNGEE. This CDR3 comprises 18 residues. CDR3 bases: TGTGCCAGCAGCCCACGACAGGGGGTAGAGGATGGGGCCAACGTCCTGACTTTC. Translating gives CASSPRQGVEDGANVLTF.

This sequence joins TRBV6-5 and TRBJ1-1, with 7 bases identical to TRBD1. From germline, CDR1 is MNHEY and CDR2 SVGAGI. J was trimmed by 3 bases and V by 5 bases; bases with no gene match: 6. This CDR3 comprises 14 residues. This CDR3 reads CASSIQGRYTEAFF. As DNA, the CDR3 is TGTGCCAGCAGTATACAGGGGCGGTACACTGAAGCTTTCTTT.

V gene TRBV7-2 combines with J gene TRBJ2-5, with D possibly TRBD1 on 5 matching bases. Between the trimmed V and J ends, which lost 7 bases and 5 bases, there was a span of 32 bases. Germline V gene data show CDR1 as SGHTA and CDR2 as FQGNSA. The CDR3 runs to 19 residues. CDR3: CASISPAPLGAVSGETQYF. Here the CDR3 DNA reads TGTGCCAGCATCTCCCCCGCCCCCCTAGGGGCCGTTTCGGGTGAGACCCAGTACTTC.